This T cell receptor beta chain was documented in a study of T cells after yellow fever vaccination. The CDR3 loop spans 13 amino acids. Germline V CDR1 and CDR2: ENHRY, SYGVKD. The ends were cut back, 4 bases at V and 4 bases at J, with 10 bases in the middle. TCRdb redid the calling of the 5' RACE reads with MiXCR, one entry per CDR3 protein. The repertoire holds 150,000 to 200,000 distinct CDR3 sequences, with about a tenth as singletons. The sequencing used CD8+ T cells sorted from PBMCs, collected 45 days after the yellow fever booster vaccination. The chain combines TRBV10-3 with TRBJ1-1; D not certain. The clonotype was recovered from a young man who received the YFV17D yellow fever vaccine. The CDR3 DNA reads TGTGCCATCAGTGGGGTGGGTGGCACTGAAGCTTTCTTT. Translated, it gives CAISGVGGTEAFF.